This is a list of T cell receptor beta chains from one sample in a study of technical replicates of blood from several donors. Here immunoSEQ multiplex PCR was the method, and the copy in TCRdb shows in-frame clones only, minus some. The table records tens of thousands of clones, around 90% of them present only once. Sequenced sample: T cells isolated from PBMCs. Receptors were obtained from a human donor in good health. CDR3s include the opening cysteine and the closing phenylalanine or tryptophan. D genes are given only for firm matches. Some rows have no size entry. The others give once, few or many, or a class for an expanded clone.

D	size	V	J	CDR3	DNA
-	-	TRBV30	TRBJ2-7	CAWSVERERNEQYF	TGTGCCTGGAGTGTAGAACGGGAGAGGAACGAGCAGTACTTC
-	-	TRBV5-1	TRBJ2-1	CASRKNRESPYNEQFF	TGCGCCAGCAGAAAAAACCGGGAGTCCCCCTACAATGAGCAGTTCTTC
TRBD1	-	TRBV13	TRBJ1-1	CASSRQGENTEAFF	TGTGCCAGCAGCCGACAGGGGGAAAACACTGAAGCTTTCTTT
TRBD1	-	TRBV25-1	TRBJ1-2	CATLSGQGVSGYTF	TGTGCCACCCTTTCGGGACAGGGGGTTAGTGGCTACACCTTC
TRBD1	-	TRBV5-4	TRBJ1-1	CASRRQGANTEAFF	TGTGCCAGCAGACGACAGGGAGCGAACACTGAAGCTTTCTTT
-	-	TRBV27	TRBJ1-1	CASSFGGNTEAFF	TGTGCCAGCAGTTTCGGAGGGAACACTGAAGCTTTCTTT
TRBD1	once	TRBV5-5	TRBJ2-1	CATLRDPGQIVHEQFF	TGTGCCACCTTAAGGGACCCGGGACAGATTGTCCATGAGCAGTTCTTC
-	-	TRBV11-2	TRBJ2-7	CASSRQAGVNSRGSYEQYF	TGTGCCAGCAGCAGACAAGCCGGGGTCAACTCGCGCGGGTCCTACGAGCAGTACTTC
-	few	TRBV21-1	TRBJ2-1	CASSGPEQGNNEQFF	TGTGCCAGCAGCGGTCCGGAACAGGGGAACAATGAGCAGTTCTTC
TRBD2	-	TRBV4-1	TRBJ2-7	CASSQDGVTSGIYEQYF	TGCGCCAGCAGCCAAGATGGGGTAACTAGCGGGATCTACGAGCAGTACTTC
-	-	TRBV7-8	TRBJ2-1	CASSLDLIGGQDNEQFF	TGTGCCAGCAGCTTAGATTTAATAGGAGGCCAAGACAATGAGCAGTTCTTC
TRBD1	-	TRBV19	TRBJ2-7	CASSPQGAGEQYF	TGTGCCAGTAGTCCTCAGGGGGCGGGGGAGCAGTACTTC
TRBD1	-	TRBV5-1	TRBJ1-2	CASSPGQGARGYTF	TGCGCCAGCAGTCCGGGACAGGGGGCTAGGGGCTACACCTTC
-	-	TRBV25-1	TRBJ1-3	CASSLPGASGNTIYF	TGTGCCAGCAGTTTACCAGGGGCCTCTGGAAACACCATATATTTT
TRBD2	-	TRBV7-2	TRBJ2-5	CASSKTSGSGETQYF	TGTGCCAGCAGTAAGACTAGCGGGAGTGGAGAGACCCAGTACTTC
-	-	TRBV28	TRBJ2-6	CASSFTPGSGANVLTF	TGTGCCAGCAGTTTCACCCCGGGATCTGGGGCCAACGTCCTGACTTTC
-	-	TRBV9	TRBJ2-7	CASSVEGSSYEQYF	TGTGCCAGCAGCGTCGAGGGATCTTCCTACGAGCAGTACTTC
-	once	TRBV30	TRBJ1-5	CAWSSLTLDQPQHF	TGTGCCTGGAGTTCCCTAACCCTAGACCAGCCCCAGCATTTT
TRBD1	-	TRBV5-1	TRBJ2-5	CASSLSRGRETQYF	TGCGCCAGCAGCTTGAGCAGGGGGCGGGAGACCCAGTACTTC
-	-	TRBV27	TRBJ2-7	CASSFTESVAAEQYF	TGTGCCAGCAGTTTTACGGAGTCCGTCGCGGCCGAGCAGTACTTC
-	-	TRBV27	TRBJ2-3	CASGLYTGSTDTQYF	TGTGCCAGCGGTCTGTATACGGGAAGCACAGATACGCAGTATTTT
TRBD1	-	TRBV7-9	TRBJ1-2	CASSEGQVAHYGYTF	TGTGCCAGCAGCGAGGGACAGGTCGCCCACTATGGCTACACCTTC
TRBD1	-	TRBV9	TRBJ2-6	CASDRGKDSGANVLTF	TGTGCCAGCGACAGGGGGAAAGACTCTGGGGCCAACGTCCTGACTTTC
TRBD2	-	TRBV5-1	TRBJ2-7	CASSWARLAGTSYEQYF	TGCGCCAGCAGCTGGGCCAGACTAGCGGGAACCTCCTACGAGCAGTACTTC
TRBD2	-	TRBV9	TRBJ2-7	CASSVALAGDCHEQYF	TGTGCCAGCAGCGTAGCACTAGCGGGAGATTGCCACGAGCAGTACTTC
-	once	TRBV27	TRBJ1-2	CASSLRGGGYGYTF	TGTGCCAGCAGTTTACGTGGGGGGGGGTATGGCTACACCTTC
-	few	TRBV11-2	TRBJ2-7	CASSSPSLNYEQYF	TGTGCCAGCAGCTCGCCGTCACTGAACTACGAGCAGTACTTC
TRBD1	once	TRBV9	TRBJ1-4	CASSATGTGDEKLFF	TGTGCCAGCAGCGCAACCGGGACAGGGGACGAAAAACTGTTTTTT
TRBD1	-	TRBV11-2	TRBJ2-7	CASGIRDSYEQYF	TGTGCCAGCGGAATACGGGACAGCTACGAGCAGTACTTC
-	-	TRBV4-1	TRBJ1-4	CASSQRTSNEKLFF	TGCGCCAGCAGCCAAAGGACATCTAATGAAAAACTGTTTTTT
-	-	TRBV29-1	TRBJ2-2	CSVALAGELFF	TGCAGCGTTGCACTGGCCGGGGAGCTGTTTTTT
-	-	TRBV20-1	TRBJ2-2	CSALITGELFF	TGCAGTGCTCTTATAACCGGGGAGCTGTTTTTT
-	-	TRBV28	TRBJ2-5	CASRTSYQETQYF	TGTGCCAGCAGGACATCGTACCAAGAGACCCAGTACTTC
-	-	TRBV9	TRBJ1-4	CASSQGSGSEKLFF	TGTGCCAGCAGCCAGGGGTCGGGGTCGGAAAAACTGTTTTTT
TRBD2	once	TRBV11-3	TRBJ2-1	CASSLAGGGEQFF	TGTGCCAGCAGCCTAGCGGGAGGAGGAGAGCAGTTCTTC
-	-	TRBV25-1	TRBJ2-7	CASSGGYEQYF	TGTGCCAGCAGTGGAGGCTACGAGCAGTACTTC
TRBD2	once	TRBV7-2	TRBJ2-3	CASSLASGRAKNTDTQYF	TGTGCCAGCAGCTTAGCAAGCGGGAGGGCCAAAAATACAGATACGCAGTATTTT
TRBD1	-	TRBV2	TRBJ2-7	CASRTGTGGTGEQYF	TGTGCCAGCAGAACCGGGACAGGGGGTACGGGAGAGCAGTACTTC
TRBD2	-	TRBV5-4	TRBJ2-3	CASSSLRLAGTDTQYF	TGTGCCAGCAGCTCCCTACGACTAGCGGGAACAGATACGCAGTATTTT
-	-	TRBV19	TRBJ2-3	CASTGVDTDTQYF	TGTGCCAGTACAGGGGTCGACACAGATACGCAGTATTTT
-	-	TRBV19	TRBJ1-6	CASSMMAIEGSYNSPLHF	TGTGCCAGTAGTATGATGGCCATCGAGGGCTCCTATAATTCACCCCTCCACTTT
TRBD2	-	TRBV7-9	TRBJ2-5	CASLSSGSGQETQYF	TGTGCCAGCCTATCTAGCGGTAGTGGGCAAGAGACCCAGTACTTC
TRBD2	-	TRBV11-3	TRBJ2-3	CASSTSAGGTDTQYF	TGTGCCAGCAGCACTAGCGCCGGCGGCACAGATACGCAGTATTTT
TRBD1	-	TRBV27	TRBJ2-7	CASSPGTGPYEQYF	TGTGCCAGCAGTCCCGGGACAGGGCCCTACGAGCAGTACTTC
-	-	TRBV5-4	TRBJ1-2	CASSLLGGDPYGYTF	TGTGCCAGCAGCTTGCTGGGGGGTGACCCCTATGGCTACACCTTC
-	once	TRBV5-1	TRBJ1-4	CASSFTGFREKLFF	TGCGCCAGCAGCTTCACAGGGTTTCGGGAAAAACTGTTTTTT
-	-	TRBV6-1	TRBJ1-2	CASSYSYGYTF	TGTGCCAGCAGTTATTCCTATGGCTACACCTTC
TRBD2	-	TRBV19	TRBJ2-5	CASTATSAHLQETQYF	TGTGCCAGTACCGCGACTAGCGCGCATCTCCAAGAGACCCAGTACTTC
-	-	TRBV27	TRBJ2-7	CASSPSSYEQYF	TGTGCCAGCAGTCCCTCTAGTTACGAGCAGTACTTC
TRBD1	-	TRBV10-3	TRBJ1-5	CAISPGQASQPQHF	TGTGCCATCAGTCCGGGACAGGCGAGTCAGCCCCAGCATTTT
TRBD1	few	TRBV19	TRBJ2-7	CASSIAGQGVYEQYF	TGTGCCAGTAGTATCGCGGGACAGGGGGTCTACGAGCAGTACTTC
TRBD2	-	TRBV9	TRBJ2-3	CASSGLAGRTDTQYF	TGTGCCAGCAGCGGACTAGCGGGAAGGACAGATACGCAGTATTTT
-	-	TRBV10-3	TRBJ2-7	CAISESAGMGEQYF	TGTGCCATCAGTGAGTCGGCGGGGATGGGCGAGCAGTACTTC
-	-	TRBV29-1	TRBJ2-6	CSVAYRESSGANVLTF	TGCAGCGTTGCTTACAGGGAGAGCTCTGGGGCCAACGTCCTGACTTTC
-	-	TRBV7-2	TRBJ2-2	CASSPLITTGELFF	TGTGCCAGCAGCCCCCTAATAACCACCGGGGAGCTGTTTTTT
TRBD1	-	TRBV5-6	TRBJ2-1	CASSSRDRASYEQFF	TGTGCCAGCAGCTCCCGGGACAGGGCAAGCTATGAGCAGTTCTTC
TRBD2	-	TRBV7-2	TRBJ2-7	CASSLALAGGYEQYF	TGTGCCAGCAGCTTAGCCCTAGCGGGTGGTTACGAGCAGTACTTC
-	-	TRBV14	TRBJ2-7	CASSRGFSYEQYF	TGTGCCAGCAGCCGAGGCTTCTCCTACGAGCAGTACTTC
TRBD2	-	TRBV4-1	TRBJ2-3	CASSQENTGGPRDTQYF	TGCGCCAGCAGCCAAGAAAATACGGGAGGGCCGAGGGATACGCAGTATTTT